This is a list of T cell receptor beta chains from one sample in a study of cytomegalovirus exposure and HLA in healthy donors. Clones were sequenced by immunoSEQ multiplex PCR, and TCRdb holds only the in-frame ones, with some missing. The sample includes 150,000 or so clones, more than 75% seen only once; the top ten take about 3.4%. Sequencing input: PBMCs. The receptors originated from a man younger than 35 in good health and CMV-seropositive. Each CDR3 is given with its conserved first and last residue. Fields, in order: D gene, V gene, J gene, clone size, CDR3 protein, CDR3 DNA. D genes are given only for firm matches. Expanded clones get a size class; other rows say once, few or many, or leave the size out.

d_call: -; v_call: TRBV11-2; j_call: TRBJ2-7; clone_size: -; cdr3_aa: CASSLDHYGAYEQYF; cdr3_nt: TGTGCCAGCAGCTTAGATCACTATGGTGCCTACGAGCAGTACTTC
d_call: -; v_call: TRBV15; j_call: TRBJ2-2; clone_size: -; cdr3_aa: CATSTSGYTGELFF; cdr3_nt: TGTGCCACCAGCACCTCAGGGTACACCGGGGAGCTGTTTTTT
d_call: -; v_call: TRBV28; j_call: TRBJ2-7; clone_size: once; cdr3_aa: CASTGRRNEQYF; cdr3_nt: TGTGCCAGCACAGGGCGGCGGAACGAGCAGTACTTC
d_call: -; v_call: TRBV28; j_call: TRBJ2-7; clone_size: -; cdr3_aa: CASSFRGFYEQYF; cdr3_nt: TGTGCCAGCAGTTTTCGGGGTTTCTACGAGCAGTACTTC
d_call: -; v_call: TRBV28; j_call: TRBJ1-1; clone_size: -; cdr3_aa: CASSSDTEAFF; cdr3_nt: TGTGCCAGCAGTTCCGACACTGAAGCTTTCTTT
d_call: -; v_call: TRBV27; j_call: TRBJ2-1; clone_size: once; cdr3_aa: CASTAWGSGSSYNEQFF; cdr3_nt: TGTGCCAGCACCGCTTGGGGTAGCGGCAGCTCCTACAATGAGCAGTTCTTC
d_call: -; v_call: TRBV19; j_call: TRBJ1-1; clone_size: -; cdr3_aa: CASSIQGGVTEAFF; cdr3_nt: TGTGCCAGTAGTATACAGGGAGGGGTGACTGAAGCTTTCTTT
d_call: -; v_call: TRBV6-1; j_call: TRBJ1-3; clone_size: -; cdr3_aa: CASSEGSGTRNTIYF; cdr3_nt: TGTGCCAGCAGTGAGGGATCGGGAACCAGAAACACCATATATTTT
d_call: -; v_call: TRBV2; j_call: TRBJ1-1; clone_size: -; cdr3_aa: CASSASGQLNTEAFF; cdr3_nt: TGTGCCAGCAGTGCAAGCGGACAGTTGAACACTGAAGCTTTCTTT
d_call: -; v_call: TRBV28; j_call: TRBJ2-7; clone_size: -; cdr3_aa: CASSFRSSYEQYF; cdr3_nt: TGTGCCAGCAGTTTTCGTAGCTCCTACGAGCAGTACTTC
d_call: TRBD1; v_call: TRBV27; j_call: TRBJ1-5; clone_size: -; cdr3_aa: CASSLDRSPYQPQHF; cdr3_nt: TGTGCCAGCAGTCTGGACAGGTCCCCCTATCAGCCCCAGCATTTT